These T cell receptor beta chains were read from a single sample in a study of shared clonotypes between healthy human individuals. The protocol was immunoSEQ multiplex PCR, while the TCRdb copy is restricted to in-frame clones and leaves out a portion. The sample yields 650,000 to 700,000 clones, less than 95% seen once. The sequenced sample consisted of memory CD8+ T cells from PBMCs. Receptors were obtained from a man aged 18 to 29 in good health. Some clones in this sample may be carry-over from other donors' samples. The CDR3 runs from the conserved cysteine through the conserved F or W. D genes are given only for firm matches. Clone size is given for some rows only: seen once, a few or many times, or a class if the clone is expanded.

d_gene,abundance,v_gene,j_gene,CDR3aa,CDR3nt
TRBD1,-,TRBV4-1,TRBJ2-7,CASSYSGTGLGYEQYF,TGCGCCAGCAGCTACTCCGGGACAGGGCTTGGGTACGAGCAGTACTTC
-,-,TRBV28,TRBJ2-2,CASSLYRVLNTGELFF,TGTGCCAGCAGTTTATATAGGGTTTTGAACACCGGGGAGCTGTTTTTT
-,-,TRBV11-2,TRBJ2-5,CASSPSAGWGETQYF,TGTGCCAGCAGCCCTAGCGCGGGATGGGGGGAGACCCAGTACTTC
-,once,TRBV11-2,TRBJ1-2,CASQPGAGYGYTF,TGTGCCTCGCAGCCGGGGGCAGGCTATGGCTACACCTTC
TRBD2,once,TRBV7-8,TRBJ2-2,CASSLQSSGRWELFF,TGTGCCAGCAGCTTACAGTCTAGCGGGAGGTGGGAGCTGTTTTTT
TRBD1,-,TRBV5-1,TRBJ1-1,CASSLGDSIMRTEAFF,TGCGCCAGCAGCTTGGGGGACAGCATCATGCGGACTGAAGCTTTCTTT
-,few,TRBV7-8,TRBJ2-7,CASTTGASYEQYF,TGTGCCAGTACGACAGGCGCGTCCTACGAGCAGTACTTC
-,-,TRBV11-3,TRBJ2-2,CASSLGKGGDTGELFF,TGTGCCAGCAGCCTGGGTAAGGGAGGCGACACCGGGGAGCTGTTTTTT
TRBD2,-,TRBV11-3,TRBJ2-1,CASSLSAGGLRNEQFF,TGTGCCAGCAGCTTATCGGCGGGAGGGCTAAGGAATGAGCAGTTCTTC
-,-,TRBV13,TRBJ1-1,CASSFTTGAMNTEAFF,TGTGCCAGCAGCTTTACAACGGGAGCCATGAACACTGAAGCTTTCTTT
-,-,TRBV9,TRBJ2-3,CASSVVGRGGTDTQYF,TGTGCCAGCAGCGTAGTAGGCCGAGGGGGGACAGATACGCAGTATTTT
TRBD1,-,TRBV28,TRBJ2-5,CATGGTGGVETQYF,TGTGCCACTGGGGGGACAGGGGGCGTAGAGACCCAGTACTTC
TRBD1,-,TRBV5-8,TRBJ2-7,CASSLGQGKDEQYF,TGTGCCAGCAGCTTGGGACAGGGAAAGGACGAGCAGTACTTC
TRBD2,once,TRBV5-1,TRBJ2-6,CASSLVKGLGPAGANVLTF,TGCGCCAGCAGCTTGGTTAAAGGACTAGGTCCCGCAGGGGCCAACGTCCTGACTTTC
TRBD2,-,TRBV29-1,TRBJ2-5,CSGAAGVQETQYF,TGCAGCGGGGCAGCGGGAGTACAAGAGACCCAGTACTTC
TRBD2,few,TRBV7-6,TRBJ2-7,CASSLALLAGGLHEQYF,TGTGCCAGCAGCTTAGCTCTCCTAGCGGGAGGTCTTCACGAGCAGTACTTC
-,-,TRBV13,TRBJ2-5,CASSQRQNQETQYF,TGTGCCAGCAGCCAGCGGCAGAACCAAGAGACCCAGTACTTC
TRBD2,-,TRBV11-3,TRBJ2-3,CASSFGTRSTDTQYF,TGTGCCAGCAGCTTCGGGACTAGAAGCACAGATACGCAGTATTTT
TRBD1,once,TRBV7-6,TRBJ2-7,CASSLARPGRGYEQYF,TGTGCCAGCAGCTTAGCACGACCGGGCAGGGGGTACGAGCAGTACTTC
-,-,TRBV6-1,TRBJ1-5,CASLQLGAVDQPQHF,TGTGCCAGTTTACAGCTGGGGGCGGTAGATCAGCCCCAGCATTTT
-,few,TRBV29-1,TRBJ1-1,CSVDEAGTEAFF,TGCAGCGTTGACGAGGCGGGCACTGAAGCTTTCTTT
-,-,TRBV29-1,TRBJ2-2,CSVDRATGELFF,TGCAGCGTTGACAGGGCCACCGGGGAGCTGTTTTTT
-,once,TRBV5-5,TRBJ2-2,CASSWGQGDGELFF,TGTGCCAGCAGCTGGGGCCAGGGAGACGGGGAGCTGTTTTTT
-,-,TRBV28,TRBJ2-7,CASSLSQFPYEQYF,TGTGCCAGCAGTTTATCCCAATTCCCCTACGAGCAGTACTTC
TRBD2,-,TRBV7-2,TRBJ2-1,CASSLPGGRIGQFF,TGTGCCAGCAGCTTACCGGGGGGGCGGATCGGGCAGTTCTTC
TRBD1,-,TRBV28,TRBJ1-2,CASSTDRPYGYTF,TGTGCCAGCAGTACGGACAGGCCCTATGGCTACACCTTC
-,-,TRBV4-3,TRBJ2-7,CASSQGGGLDEQYF,TGCGCCAGCAGCCAAGGGGGGGGGCTAGACGAGCAGTACTTC
-,once,TRBV2,TRBJ1-2,CASRAGFYGYTF,TGTGCCAGCAGGGCGGGTTTCTATGGCTACACCTTC
-,-,TRBV2,TRBJ1-4,CASGDWINEKLFF,TGTGCCAGCGGGGATTGGATTAATGAAAAACTGTTTTTT
TRBD1,-,TRBV4-3,TRBJ2-3,CASSQDSGGEADTQYF,TGCGCCAGCAGCCAAGATTCAGGGGGCGAGGCAGATACGCAGTATTTT
-,-,TRBV5-4,TRBJ2-2,CASSLWQETGELFF,TGTGCCAGCAGCTTGTGGCAGGAAACCGGGGAGCTGTTTTTT
TRBD1,-,TRBV6-5,TRBJ2-7,CASSYRQGAGDEQYF,TGTGCCAGCAGTTACCGACAGGGGGCGGGGGACGAGCAGTACTTC
-,-,TRBV10-1,TRBJ2-7,CASTEQYF,TGCGCCAGCACCGAGCAGTACTTC